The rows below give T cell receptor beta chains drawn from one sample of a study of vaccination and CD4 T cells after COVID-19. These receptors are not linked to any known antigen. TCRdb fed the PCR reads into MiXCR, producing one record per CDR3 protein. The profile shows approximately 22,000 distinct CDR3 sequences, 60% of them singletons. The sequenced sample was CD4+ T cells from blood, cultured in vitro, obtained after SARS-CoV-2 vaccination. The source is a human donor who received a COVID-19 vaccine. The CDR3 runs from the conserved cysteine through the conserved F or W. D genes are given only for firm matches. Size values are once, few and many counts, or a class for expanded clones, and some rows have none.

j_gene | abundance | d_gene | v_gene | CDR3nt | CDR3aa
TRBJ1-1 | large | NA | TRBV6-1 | TGTGCCAGCAGGCGACCCGCTACAGGGTCCACTGAAGCTTTCTTT | CASRRPATGSTEAFF
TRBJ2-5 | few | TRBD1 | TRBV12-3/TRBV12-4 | TGTGCCAGCAGGGGGACAGGTCAAGAGACCCAGTACTTC | CASRGTGQETQYF
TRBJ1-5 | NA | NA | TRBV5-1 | TGCGCCAGCAGCCCGGGACTCGACCATCAGCCCCAGCATTTT | CASSPGLDHQPQHF
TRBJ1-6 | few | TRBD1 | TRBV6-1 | TGTGCCATCAGCAAGACCCGGGACAGGGATTCACCCCTCCACTTT | CAISKTRDRDSPLHF
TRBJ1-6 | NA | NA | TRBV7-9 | TGTGCCAGCAGCTTAGTAACTTGGACCTCCTATAATTCACCCCTCCACTTT | CASSLVTWTSYNSPLHF
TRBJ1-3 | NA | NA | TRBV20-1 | TGCAGTGCTAGAGACCTGCAGGAATCTGGAAACACCATATATTTT | CSARDLQESGNTIYF
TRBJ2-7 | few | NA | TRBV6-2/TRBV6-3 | TGTGCCAGCAGTTACGGGGGCGGGTTCTACGAGCAGTACTTC | CASSYGGGFYEQYF
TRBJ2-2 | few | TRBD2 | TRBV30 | TGTGCCTGGAGGCTAGCGGGGGCCCACACCGGGGAGCTGTTTTTT | CAWRLAGAHTGELFF
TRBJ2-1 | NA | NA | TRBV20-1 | TGCAGTGCTCTAACTAGCCACTCCTACAATGAGCAGTTCTTC | CSALTSHSYNEQFF
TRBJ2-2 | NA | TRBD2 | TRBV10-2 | TGCGCCAGCAGTGAGGGGGTCGGGGGGTACACCGGGGAGCTGTTTTTT | CASSEGVGGYTGELFF
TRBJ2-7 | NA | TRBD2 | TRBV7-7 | TGTGCCAGCATCAACGGGGGGGCAGCTGGCTCCTACGAGCAGTACTTC | CASINGGAAGSYEQYF
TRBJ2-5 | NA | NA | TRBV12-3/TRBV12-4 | TGTGCCAGCAGATCGGGCAGGGGACTTCAAGAGACCCAGTACTTC | CASRSGRGLQETQYF
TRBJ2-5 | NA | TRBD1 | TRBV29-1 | TGCAGCGTTCAAACGACAGGGATGGAGACCCAGTACTTC | CSVQTTGMETQYF
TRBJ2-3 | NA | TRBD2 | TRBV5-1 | TGCGCCAGCAGCCGTCGGACTAGCGGGGGGGTCGGAGATACGCAGTATTTT | CASSRRTSGGVGDTQYF
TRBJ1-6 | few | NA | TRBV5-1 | TGCGCCAGCAGCTCGACAGCGTATAATTCACCCCTCCACTTT | CASSSTAYNSPLHF
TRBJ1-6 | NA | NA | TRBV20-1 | TGCAGTGCTAGAGATCTTGACCAGGGATCTACCTATAATTCACCCCTCCACTTT | CSARDLDQGSTYNSPLHF
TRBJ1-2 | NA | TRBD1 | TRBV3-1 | TGTGCCAGCAGCCAAGAGCAGGGGGCCTATGGCTACACCTTC | CASSQEQGAYGYTF
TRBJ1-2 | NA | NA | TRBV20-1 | TGCAGCGCCACTGGGAGATCGGGCTATGGCTACACCTTC | CSATGRSGYGYTF
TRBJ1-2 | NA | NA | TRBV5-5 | TGTGCCAGCAGTCCCGGGCCTAACTATGGCTACACCTTC | CASSPGPNYGYTF
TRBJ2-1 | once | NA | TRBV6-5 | TGTGCCAGCAGTTCAAGGCGGGAAGGTGAGCAGTTCTTC | CASSSRREGEQFF
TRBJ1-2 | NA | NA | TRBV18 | TGTGCCAGCTCACCACCGTCGAGAGACACTGGCTACACCTTC | CASSPPSRDTGYTF
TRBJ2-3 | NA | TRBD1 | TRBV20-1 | TGCAGTGCTCCGCCGGGACAGGGTAGAGATACGCAGTATTTT | CSAPPGQGRDTQYF
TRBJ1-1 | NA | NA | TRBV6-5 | TGTGCCAGCAGTTACTCGGGGGCTGAAGCTTTCTTT | CASSYSGAEAFF
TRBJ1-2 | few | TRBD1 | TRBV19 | TGTGCCAGTAATTCAGGGGGCGATTATGGCTACACCTTC | CASNSGGDYGYTF
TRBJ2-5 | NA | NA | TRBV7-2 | TGTGCCAGCAGCCCCTCAGGTCCACGGGAGACCCAGTACTTC | CASSPSGPRETQYF
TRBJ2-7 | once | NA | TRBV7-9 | TGTGCCAGCAGCTTCACGACAGACTTGAGCTCCTACGAGCAGTACTTC | CASSFTTDLSSYEQYF
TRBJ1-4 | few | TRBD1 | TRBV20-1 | TGCAGTGCTTACCGGACAGGATTATCTGAAAAACTGTTTTTT | CSAYRTGLSEKLFF
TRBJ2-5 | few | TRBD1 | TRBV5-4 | TGTGCCAGCAGCTTGGGAACCCGACAGGGAGCCCAGTACTTC | CASSLGTRQGAQYF
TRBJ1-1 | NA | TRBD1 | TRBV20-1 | TGCAGTGTTCGCAGGGGGCGCGACACTGAAGCTTTCTTT | CSVRRGRDTEAFF
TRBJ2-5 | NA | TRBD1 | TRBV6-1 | TGTGCCAGCAGTGGGACAGGGGGGCAAGAGACCCAGTACTTC | CASSGTGGQETQYF
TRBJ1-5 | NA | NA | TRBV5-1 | TGCGCCAGCAGCTCCCTACCCCTGACAGGCGGCCAGCCCCAGCATTTT | CASSSLPLTGGQPQHF
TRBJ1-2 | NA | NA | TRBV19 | TGTGCCAGTTTGAGGTCTGCTAACTATGGCTACACCTTC | CASLRSANYGYTF
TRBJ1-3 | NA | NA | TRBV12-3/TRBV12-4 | TGTGCCAGCAGTTCCCCGACGGGGTCCTCTGGAAACACCATATATTTT | CASSSPTGSSGNTIYF
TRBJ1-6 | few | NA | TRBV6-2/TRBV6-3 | TGTGCCAGCACTTACGGCGAGGGGAACGGTAATTCACCCCTCCACTTT | CASTYGEGNGNSPLHF
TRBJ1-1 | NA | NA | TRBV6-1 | TGTGCCAGCAGCCCGGGGGGAAGGGACACTGAAGCTTTCTTT | CASSPGGRDTEAFF
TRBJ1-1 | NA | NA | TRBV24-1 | TGTGCCACCAGTGATCCCTGGGAGGGGAAGGAGAACACTGAAGCTTTCTTT | CATSDPWEGKENTEAFF
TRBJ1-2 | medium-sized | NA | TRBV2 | TGTGCCAGCAGTGAGTGGATAGAGGGCTACACCTTC | CASSEWIEGYTF
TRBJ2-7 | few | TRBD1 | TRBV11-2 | TGTGCCAGCAGCGCCCGACAGGGGACCTACGAGCAGTACTTC | CASSARQGTYEQYF
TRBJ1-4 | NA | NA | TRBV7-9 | TGTGCCAGCAGCTTCGGAGGACTTAATGAAAAACTGTTTTTT | CASSFGGLNEKLFF
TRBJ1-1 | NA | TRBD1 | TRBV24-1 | TGTGCCACCAGTGATACGGGACAGATGAACACTGAAGCTTTCTTT | CATSDTGQMNTEAFF
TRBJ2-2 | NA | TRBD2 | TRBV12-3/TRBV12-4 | TGTGCCAGCGGATTGAGCGGGGGGAACACCGGGGAGCTGTTTTTT | CASGLSGGNTGELFF
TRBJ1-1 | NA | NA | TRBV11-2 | TGTGCCAGCAGCTTTCAGGGAGGTGGCACTGAAGCTTTCTTT | CASSFQGGGTEAFF
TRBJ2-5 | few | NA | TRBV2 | TGTGCCAGCAGTGCCGGCCTGATCCAAGAGACCCAGTACTTC | CASSAGLIQETQYF
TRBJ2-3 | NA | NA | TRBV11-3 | TGTGCCAGCAGCTTAGGGGGTCTCTCAGATACGCAGTATTTT | CASSLGGLSDTQYF
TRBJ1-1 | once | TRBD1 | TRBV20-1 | TGCAGTGGCAGACAGGGGGCTACAGAAGCTTTCTTT | CSGRQGATEAFF
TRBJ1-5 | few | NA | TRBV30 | TGTGCCTGGAAAGGGATGGGCAGTGGCAATCAGCCCCAGCATTTT | CAWKGMGSGNQPQHF
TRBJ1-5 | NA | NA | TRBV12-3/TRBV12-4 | TGTGCCAGCAGTTTATCAGGAGGTCCCAATCAGCCCCAGCATTTT | CASSLSGGPNQPQHF
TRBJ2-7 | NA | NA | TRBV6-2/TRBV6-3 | TGTGCCAGCAGTTATTTCGGGGACCCCGAGCAGTACTTC | CASSYFGDPEQYF
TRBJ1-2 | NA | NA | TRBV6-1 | TGTGCCAGCAGTGCCACGCGGTCGGATGGCTACACCTTC | CASSATRSDGYTF
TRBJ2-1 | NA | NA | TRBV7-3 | TGTGCCAGCAGCTTAACTACCTACAATGAGCAGTTCTTC | CASSLTTYNEQFF